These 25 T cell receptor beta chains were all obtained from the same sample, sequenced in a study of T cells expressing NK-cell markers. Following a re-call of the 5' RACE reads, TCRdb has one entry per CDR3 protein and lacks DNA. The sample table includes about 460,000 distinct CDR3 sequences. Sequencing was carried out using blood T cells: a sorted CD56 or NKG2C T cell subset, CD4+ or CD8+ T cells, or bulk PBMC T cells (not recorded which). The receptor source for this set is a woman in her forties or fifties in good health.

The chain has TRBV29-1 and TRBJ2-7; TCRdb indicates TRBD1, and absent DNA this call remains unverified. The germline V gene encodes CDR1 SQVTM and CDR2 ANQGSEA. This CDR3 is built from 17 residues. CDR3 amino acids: CSAAGQGAPTSVHEQYF.

The CDR3 loop reads CATSRDLLAGEQFF. The rearrangement uses TRBV15 and TRBJ2-1. CDR1 LNHNV and CDR2 YYDKDF come from the germline V gene (reference sequence). This CDR3 is 14 amino acids long.

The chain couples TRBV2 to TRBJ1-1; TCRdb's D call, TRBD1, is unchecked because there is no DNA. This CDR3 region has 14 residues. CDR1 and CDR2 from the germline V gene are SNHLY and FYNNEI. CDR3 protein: CASTRQGWDTEAFF.

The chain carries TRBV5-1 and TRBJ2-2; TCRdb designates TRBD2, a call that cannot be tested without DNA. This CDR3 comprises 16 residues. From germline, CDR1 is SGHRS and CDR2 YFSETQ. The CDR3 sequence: CASSLDGSGATGELFF.

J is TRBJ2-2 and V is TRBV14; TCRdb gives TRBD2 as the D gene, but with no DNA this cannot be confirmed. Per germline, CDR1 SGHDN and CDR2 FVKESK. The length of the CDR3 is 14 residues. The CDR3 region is CASSQASRAGELFF.

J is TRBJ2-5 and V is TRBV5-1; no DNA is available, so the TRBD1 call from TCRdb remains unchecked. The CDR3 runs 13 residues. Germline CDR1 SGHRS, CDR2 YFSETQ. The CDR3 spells CASSGSGWETQYF.

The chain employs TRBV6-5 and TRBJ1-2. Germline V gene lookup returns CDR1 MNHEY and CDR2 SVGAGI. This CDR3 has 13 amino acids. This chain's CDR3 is CASSTASNYGYTF.

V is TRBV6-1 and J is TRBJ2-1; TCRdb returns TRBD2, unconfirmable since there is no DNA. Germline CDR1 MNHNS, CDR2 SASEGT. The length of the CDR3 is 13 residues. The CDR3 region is CASSEESRAKQFF.

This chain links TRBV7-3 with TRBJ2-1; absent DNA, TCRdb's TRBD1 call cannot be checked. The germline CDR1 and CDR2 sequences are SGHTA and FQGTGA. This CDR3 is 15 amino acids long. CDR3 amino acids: CASSQGGGRSNEQFF.

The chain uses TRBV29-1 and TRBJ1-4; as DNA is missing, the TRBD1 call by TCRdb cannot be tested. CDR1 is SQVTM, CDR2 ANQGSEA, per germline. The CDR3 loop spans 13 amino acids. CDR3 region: CSARQDNSEKLFF.

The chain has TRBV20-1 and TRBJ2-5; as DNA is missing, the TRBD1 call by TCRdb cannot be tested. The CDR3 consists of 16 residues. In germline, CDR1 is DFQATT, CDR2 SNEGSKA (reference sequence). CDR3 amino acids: CSARDRTLKGRETQYF.

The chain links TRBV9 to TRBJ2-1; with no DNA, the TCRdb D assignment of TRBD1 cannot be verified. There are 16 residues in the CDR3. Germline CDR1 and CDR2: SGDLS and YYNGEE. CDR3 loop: CASSSGGGTLYNEQFF.

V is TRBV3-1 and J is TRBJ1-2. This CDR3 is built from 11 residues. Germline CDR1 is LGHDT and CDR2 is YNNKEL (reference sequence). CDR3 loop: CASSQVHGYTF.

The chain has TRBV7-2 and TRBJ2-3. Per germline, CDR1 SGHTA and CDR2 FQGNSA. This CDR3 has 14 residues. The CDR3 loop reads CASSFVITAITQYF. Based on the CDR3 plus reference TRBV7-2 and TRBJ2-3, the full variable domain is GAGVSQSPSNKVTEKGKDVELRCDPISGHTALYWYRQSLGQGLEFLIYFQGNSAPDKSGLPSDRFSAERTGGSVSTLTIQRTQQEDSAVYLCASSFVITAITQYFGPGTRLTVL.

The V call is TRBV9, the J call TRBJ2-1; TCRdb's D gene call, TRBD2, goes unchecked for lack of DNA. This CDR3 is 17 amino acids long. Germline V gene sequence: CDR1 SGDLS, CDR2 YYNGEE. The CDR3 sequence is CASSAGTSGSSYNEQFF.

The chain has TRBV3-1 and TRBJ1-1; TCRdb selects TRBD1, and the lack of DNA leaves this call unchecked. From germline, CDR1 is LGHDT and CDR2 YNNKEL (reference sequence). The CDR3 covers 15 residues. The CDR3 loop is CASSQDWRGISEAFF. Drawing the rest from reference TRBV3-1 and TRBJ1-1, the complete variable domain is DTAVSQTPKYLVTQMGNDKSIKCEQNLGHDTMYWYKQDSKKFLKIMFSYNNKELIINETVPNRFSPKSPDKAHLNLHINSLELGDSAVYFCASSQDWRGISEAFFGQGTRLTVV.

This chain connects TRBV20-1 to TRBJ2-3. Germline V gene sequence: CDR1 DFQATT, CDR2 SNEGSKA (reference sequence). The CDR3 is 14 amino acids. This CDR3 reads CSAADFASTDTQYF.

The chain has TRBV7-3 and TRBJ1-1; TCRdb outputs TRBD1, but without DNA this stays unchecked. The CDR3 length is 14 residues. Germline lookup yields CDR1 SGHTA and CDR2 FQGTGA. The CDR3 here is CASSLSQGNTEAFF.

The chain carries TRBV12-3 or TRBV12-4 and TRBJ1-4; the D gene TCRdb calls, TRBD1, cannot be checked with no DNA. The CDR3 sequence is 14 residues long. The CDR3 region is CASSLPTGLGKLFF.

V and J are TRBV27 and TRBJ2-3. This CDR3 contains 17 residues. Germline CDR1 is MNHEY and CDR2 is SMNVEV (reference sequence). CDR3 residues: CASSLTGPGAPTDTQYF.

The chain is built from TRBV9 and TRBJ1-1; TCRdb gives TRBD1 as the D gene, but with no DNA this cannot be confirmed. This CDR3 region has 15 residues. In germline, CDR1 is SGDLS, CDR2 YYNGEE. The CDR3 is CASSPRGDPNTEAFF.

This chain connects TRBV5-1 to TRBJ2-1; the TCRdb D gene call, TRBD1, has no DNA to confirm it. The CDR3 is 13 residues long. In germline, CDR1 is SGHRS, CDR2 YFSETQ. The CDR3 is CASSLDGARGQFF.

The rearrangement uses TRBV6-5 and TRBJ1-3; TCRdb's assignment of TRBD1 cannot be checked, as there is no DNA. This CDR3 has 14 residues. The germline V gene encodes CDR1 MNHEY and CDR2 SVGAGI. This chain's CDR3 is CASSATGGRDTIYF.

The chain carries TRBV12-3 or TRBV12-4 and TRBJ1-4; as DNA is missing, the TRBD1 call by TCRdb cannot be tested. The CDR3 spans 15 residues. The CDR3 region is CASSSGQGASEKLFF.

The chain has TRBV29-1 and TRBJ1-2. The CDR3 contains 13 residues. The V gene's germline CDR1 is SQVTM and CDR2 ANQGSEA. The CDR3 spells CSVVSGRYYGYTF.